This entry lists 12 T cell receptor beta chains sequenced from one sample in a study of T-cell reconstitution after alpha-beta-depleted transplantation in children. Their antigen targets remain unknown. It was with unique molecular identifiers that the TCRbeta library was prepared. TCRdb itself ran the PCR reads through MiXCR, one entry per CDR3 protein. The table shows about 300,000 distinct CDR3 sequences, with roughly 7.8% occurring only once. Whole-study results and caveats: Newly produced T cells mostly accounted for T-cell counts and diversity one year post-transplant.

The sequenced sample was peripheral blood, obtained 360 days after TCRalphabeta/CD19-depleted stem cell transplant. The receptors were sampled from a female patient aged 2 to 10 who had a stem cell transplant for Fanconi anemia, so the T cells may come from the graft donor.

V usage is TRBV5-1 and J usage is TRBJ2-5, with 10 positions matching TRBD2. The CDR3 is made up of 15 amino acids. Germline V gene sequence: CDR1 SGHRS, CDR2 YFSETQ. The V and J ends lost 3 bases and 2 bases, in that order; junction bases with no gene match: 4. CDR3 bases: TGCGCCAGCAGCTCTAGCGGGGGAGTTCAAGAGACCCAGTACTTC. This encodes CASSSSGGVQETQYF.

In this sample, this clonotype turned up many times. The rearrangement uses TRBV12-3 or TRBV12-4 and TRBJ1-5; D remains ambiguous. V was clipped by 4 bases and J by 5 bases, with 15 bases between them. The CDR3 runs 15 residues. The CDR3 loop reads CASSWAGIGDQPQHF. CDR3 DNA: TGTGCCAGCAGTTGGGCGGGGATTGGAGATCAGCCCCAGCATTTT.

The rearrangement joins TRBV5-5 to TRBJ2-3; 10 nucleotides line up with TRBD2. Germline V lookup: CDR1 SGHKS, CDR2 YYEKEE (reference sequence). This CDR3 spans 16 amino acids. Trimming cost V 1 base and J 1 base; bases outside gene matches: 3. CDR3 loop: CASSLFLAGGTDTQYF. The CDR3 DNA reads TGTGCCAGCAGCTTGTTTCTAGCGGGGGGCACAGATACGCAGTATTTT.

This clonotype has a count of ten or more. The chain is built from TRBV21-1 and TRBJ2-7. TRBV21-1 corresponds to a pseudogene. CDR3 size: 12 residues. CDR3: CASSIEGNEQYF. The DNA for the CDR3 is TGTGCCAGCAGCATTGAAGGGAACGAGCAGTACTTC.

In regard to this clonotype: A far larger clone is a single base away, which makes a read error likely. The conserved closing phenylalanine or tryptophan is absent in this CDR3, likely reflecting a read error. CDR3 in amino acids: CASSLVYNEQFI. In DNA, the CDR3 is TGTGCCAGCAGTTTGGTTTACAATGAGCAGTTCATC. The chain has TRBV28 and TRBJ2-1; D unclear. CDR3 length: 12 residues. The ends were cut back, 3 bases at V and 4 bases at J, with 4 bases in the middle. Germline V CDR1 and CDR2: MDHEN, SYDVKM.

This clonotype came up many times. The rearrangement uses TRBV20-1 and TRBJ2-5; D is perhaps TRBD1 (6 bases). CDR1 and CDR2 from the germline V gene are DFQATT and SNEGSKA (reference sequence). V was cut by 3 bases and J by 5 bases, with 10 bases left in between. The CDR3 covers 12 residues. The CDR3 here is CSASLRGETQYF. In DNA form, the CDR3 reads TGCAGTGCTAGTCTTAGGGGGGAGACCCAGTACTTC.

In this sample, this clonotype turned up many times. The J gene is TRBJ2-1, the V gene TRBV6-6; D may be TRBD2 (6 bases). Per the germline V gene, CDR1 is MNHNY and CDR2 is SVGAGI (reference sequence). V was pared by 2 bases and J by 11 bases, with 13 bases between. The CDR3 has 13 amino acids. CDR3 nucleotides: TGTGCCAGCAGTTACACAAAAGCGGGTCAGCAGTTCTTC. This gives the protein CASSYTKAGQQFF.

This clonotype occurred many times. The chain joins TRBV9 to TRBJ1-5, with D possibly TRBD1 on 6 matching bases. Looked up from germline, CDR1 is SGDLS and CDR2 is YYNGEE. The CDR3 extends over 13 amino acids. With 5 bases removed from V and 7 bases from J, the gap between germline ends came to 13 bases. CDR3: CASSETGFQPQHF. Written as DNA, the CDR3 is TGTGCCAGCAGTGAAACAGGGTTCCAGCCCCAGCATTTT.

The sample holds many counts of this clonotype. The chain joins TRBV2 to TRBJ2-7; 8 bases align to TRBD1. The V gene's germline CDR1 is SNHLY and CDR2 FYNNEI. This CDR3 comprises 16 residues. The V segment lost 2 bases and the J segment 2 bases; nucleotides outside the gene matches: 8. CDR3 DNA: TGTGCCAGCAGTGAACAGACAGGGGTTATGGCCTACGAGCAGTACTTC. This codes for CASSEQTGVMAYEQYF.

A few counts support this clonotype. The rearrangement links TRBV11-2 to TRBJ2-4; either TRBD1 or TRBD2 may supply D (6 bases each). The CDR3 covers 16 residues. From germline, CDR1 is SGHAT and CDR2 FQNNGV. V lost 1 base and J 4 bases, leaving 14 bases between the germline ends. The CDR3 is CASSLVGGSQKNIQYF. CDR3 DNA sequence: TGTGCCAGCAGCTTAGTGGGGGGCTCCCAGAAAAACATTCAGTACTTC. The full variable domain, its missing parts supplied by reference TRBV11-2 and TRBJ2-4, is EAGVAQSPRYKIIEKRQSVAFWCNPISGHATLYWYQQILGQGPKLLIQFQNNGVVDDSQLPKDRFSAERLKGVDSTLKIQPAKLEDSAVYLCASSLVGGSQKNIQYFGAGTRLSVL.

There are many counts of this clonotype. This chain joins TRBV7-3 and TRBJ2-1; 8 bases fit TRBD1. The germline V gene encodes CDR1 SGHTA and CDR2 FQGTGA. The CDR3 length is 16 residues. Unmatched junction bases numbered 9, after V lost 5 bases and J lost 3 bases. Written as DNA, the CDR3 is TGTGCCAGCAGCCTATATCCGGGACAGGACTACAATGAGCAGTTCTTC. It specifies CASSLYPGQDYNEQFF.

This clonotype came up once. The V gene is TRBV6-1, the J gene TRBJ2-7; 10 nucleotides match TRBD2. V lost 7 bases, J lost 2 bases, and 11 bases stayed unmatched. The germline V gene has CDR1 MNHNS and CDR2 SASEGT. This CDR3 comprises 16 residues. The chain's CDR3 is CASIPRWTSGTYEQYF. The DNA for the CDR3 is TGTGCCAGCATCCCACGGTGGACTAGCGGAACCTACGAGCAGTACTTC.